This T cell receptor beta chain is drawn from a study of blood T cell repertoires in COVID-19. About the research overall: Acute and convalescent COVID-19 specimens originated in the United States, Italy and Spain. Nucleic acid was either cDNA or gDNA, and it came from T cells, B-cell-depleted T cells, or PBMCs.

A note on this clone: An end of the junction differs from the germline gene, which may be a read error.

In germline, CDR1 is MDHEN, CDR2 SYDVKM. This CDR3 contains 16 residues. Seattle-derived patients entered the study during active infection and were followed longitudinally. Original data processing: By means of reference gene primer amplification, nucleated cell counts were estimated. Sequencing used immunoSEQ multiplex PCR; TCRdb keeps in-frame clones, though not all of them. For V, J and clone size, that table is used; D and trimming come from the DNA. The sample carries about 49,000 clones, 93% recorded once. Sequences were obtained from peripheral blood. The sequence was obtained from a man aged 60-69 years with COVID-19, enrolled during active disease. The chain carries TRBV28 and TRBJ2-1, with 9 bases that match TRBD2. The CDR3 spells CATANDPGLAGLGHLF. CDR3 DNA sequence: TGTGCCACCGCAAATGACCCGGGACTAGCTGGGCTGGGGCACCTCTTC.